The clone carrying this T cell receptor beta chain was observed a handful of times. Its antigen remains unknown. The V and J ends lost 6 bases and 1 base respectively, with 15 bases between them. This CDR3 comprises 15 residues. The source of the sample is a study of response to subunit inactivated influenza vaccine. General study findings and limits: Seasonal influenza vaccination, on each occasion, was suggested by the authors to recruit few new T cells.

TCRdb reprocessed the RT-PCR reads with MiXCR, giving one entry per CDR3 protein. The table has about 500,000 distinct CDR3 sequences, more than 7% seen once. The V call is TRBV12-3 or TRBV12-4, the J call TRBJ1-2, with unresolved D. This specimen was PBMCs from blood, taken about 24 months after vaccination. This receptor was taken from a man aged 50-75 years who received an inactivated influenza vaccine. CDR3 coding DNA: TGTGCCAGCAGCCAATCCCCAGGATATAACTATGGCTACACCTTC. This encodes CASSQSPGYNYGYTF.